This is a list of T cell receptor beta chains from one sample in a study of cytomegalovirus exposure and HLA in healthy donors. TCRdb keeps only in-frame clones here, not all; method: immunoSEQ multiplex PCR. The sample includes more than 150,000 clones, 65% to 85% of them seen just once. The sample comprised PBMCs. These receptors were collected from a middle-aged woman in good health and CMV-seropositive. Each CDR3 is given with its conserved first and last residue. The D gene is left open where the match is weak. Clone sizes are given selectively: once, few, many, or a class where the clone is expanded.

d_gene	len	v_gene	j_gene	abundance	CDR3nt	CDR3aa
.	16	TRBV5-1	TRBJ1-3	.	TGCGCCAGCTCAGGTTTAGGGGCCGACTCTGGAAACACCATATATTTT	CASSGLGADSGNTIYF
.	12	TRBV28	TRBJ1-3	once	TGTGCCAGCATGGGCGGGGTGGGCACCATATATTTT	CASMGGVGTIYF
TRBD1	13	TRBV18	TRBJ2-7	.	TGTGCCAGCTCCCGCGACAGGGCATACGAGCAGTACTTC	CASSRDRAYEQYF
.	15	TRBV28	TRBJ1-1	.	TGTGCCAGCAGCCTTAAGGGGCAGGGATTAACTGAAGCTTTCTTT	CASSLKGQGLTEAFF
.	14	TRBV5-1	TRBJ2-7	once	TGCGCCAGCAGCTTGGTTCAGGGGACCTACGAGCAGTACTTC	CASSLVQGTYEQYF
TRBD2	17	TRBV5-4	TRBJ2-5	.	TGTGCCAGCAGCTCAAAGCCTAGCGGTACAAGACAAGAGACCCAGTACTTC	CASSSKPSGTRQETQYF
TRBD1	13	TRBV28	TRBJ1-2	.	TGTGCCAGCAGTTCCCGGGACAGGGGTGGCTACACCTTC	CASSSRDRGGYTF
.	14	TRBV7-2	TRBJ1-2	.	TGTGCCAGCTCCCAAGCGGTTGGTAACTATGGCTACACCTTC	CASSQAVGNYGYTF
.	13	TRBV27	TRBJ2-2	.	TGTGCCAGCAGGAATACAGGGCTCGGGGAGCTGTTTTTT	CASRNTGLGELFF
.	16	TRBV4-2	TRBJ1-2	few	TGTGCCAGCAGCCAAGTGGGGAGGGATTCTAACTATGGCTACACCTTC	CASSQVGRDSNYGYTF
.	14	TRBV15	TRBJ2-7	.	TGTGCCACCAGCAGAGATCGAAGAGCCTACGAGCAGTACTTC	CATSRDRRAYEQYF
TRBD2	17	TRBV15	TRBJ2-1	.	TGTGCCACCAGCAGAACTCCTCTAGCGGGGGACGACAATGAGCAGTTCTTC	CATSRTPLAGDDNEQFF
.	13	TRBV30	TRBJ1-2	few	TGTGCCTGGTCCGGGAGAACTAACTATGGCTACACCTTC	CAWSGRTNYGYTF
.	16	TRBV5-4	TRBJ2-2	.	TGTGCCAGCAGCCAAGATCTACTGGTGGACACCGGGGAGCTGTTTTTT	CASSQDLLVDTGELFF